The rows below give T cell receptor beta chains drawn from one sample of a study of tissue T cells after allogeneic stem cell transplantation. Produced via immunoSEQ multiplex PCR; TCRdb's table is partial and in-frame only. This repertoire shows around 24,000 clones, roughly nine tenths found once; its top ten account for approximately 2%. The sequences come from blood, collected before transplantation. The source is a male donor at least 60 years old who later had graft-versus-host disease after an allogeneic stem cell transplant. CDR3s include the opening cysteine and the closing phenylalanine or tryptophan. Fields, in order: V gene, J gene, clone size, D gene, CDR3 protein, CDR3 DNA. D genes are given only for firm matches. Clone size, where shown, is once, few, many, or a class for clones that have expanded.

v_gene: TRBV3-1/TRBV3-2; j_gene: TRBJ2-7; abundance: -; d_gene: TRBD1; CDR3aa: CASSQDPGTALSYEQYF; CDR3nt: TGTGCCAGCAGCCAAGATCCCGGGACAGCGCTCTCCTACGAGCAGTACTTC
v_gene: TRBV19; j_gene: TRBJ1-1; abundance: -; d_gene: -; CDR3aa: CASSWSLGIGNTEAFF; CDR3nt: TGTGCCAGCAGTTGGTCTTTGGGGATCGGAAACACTGAAGCTTTCTTT
v_gene: TRBV30; j_gene: TRBJ2-5; abundance: -; d_gene: -; CDR3aa: CAWSVGGHQETQYF; CDR3nt: TGTGCCTGGAGTGTTGGGGGTCACCAAGAGACCCAGTACTTC
v_gene: TRBV2; j_gene: TRBJ2-7; abundance: -; d_gene: -; CDR3aa: CASSVGPGLPYEQYF; CDR3nt: TGTGCCAGCAGTGTAGGGCCCGGGTTACCCTACGAGCAGTACTTC
v_gene: TRBV29-1; j_gene: TRBJ2-5; abundance: -; d_gene: TRBD2; CDR3aa: CSAGGKTSGQETQYF; CDR3nt: TGCAGCGCCGGGGGAAAGACTAGCGGGCAAGAGACCCAGTACTTC
v_gene: TRBV30; j_gene: TRBJ1-5; abundance: few; d_gene: -; CDR3aa: CAWTVSNSNQPQHF; CDR3nt: TGTGCCTGGACAGTCAGCAATAGCAATCAGCCCCAGCATTTT
v_gene: TRBV5-1; j_gene: TRBJ2-1; abundance: -; d_gene: TRBD2; CDR3aa: CASSVIAGAPNSEQFF; CDR3nt: TGCGCCAGCAGCGTAATAGCGGGGGCCCCCAATAGTGAGCAGTTCTTC
v_gene: TRBV6-6; j_gene: TRBJ1-4; abundance: -; d_gene: -; CDR3aa: CASSYPTGRVGEKLFF; CDR3nt: TGTGCCAGCAGTTACCCGACCGGGCGGGTGGGGGAAAAACTGTTTTTT
v_gene: TRBV9; j_gene: TRBJ1-6; abundance: -; d_gene: -; CDR3aa: CASSVYGGPNSPLHF; CDR3nt: TGTGCCAGCAGCGTTTATGGAGGCCCTAATTCACCCCTCCACTTT
v_gene: TRBV5-5; j_gene: TRBJ1-3; abundance: -; d_gene: -; CDR3aa: CASSFEVSGNTIYF; CDR3nt: TGTGCCAGCAGCTTCGAGGTATCTGGAAACACCATATATTTT
v_gene: TRBV24-1; j_gene: TRBJ2-3; abundance: once; d_gene: TRBD2; CDR3aa: CATKAGATDTQYF; CDR3nt: TGTGCCACCAAAGCGGGGGCCACAGATACGCAGTATTTT